The T cell receptor (beta chain) under discussion was sequenced for a study of breast tumors, draining lymph nodes, adjacent tissues. Study conclusions and caveats: Tumor repertoires ranked between lymph nodes and nontumor tissue in diversity, with V and J gene preferences. Luminal-like breast cancer showed significantly higher tumor–nontumor repertoire similarity than basal-like. Tumor T cell lymph node origin was a supported hypothesis, not proven. The data were judged consistent with most tumor T cells coming from lymph node and expanding in tumor.

TCRdb redid the calling of the multiplex PCR reads with MiXCR, one entry per CDR3 protein. Of 150,000 to 200,000 distinct CDR3 sequences detected, 33% appear once; the ten largest clones hold about 4%. Looked up from germline, CDR1 is SGHTA and CDR2 is FQGNSA. This CDR3 region has 14 residues. Trimming at V came to 3 bases and at J to 5 bases, leaving 4 bases not matched to a gene. This clonotype was counted at least ten times. The antigen remains undetermined. Axillary draining lymph nodes of breast cancer patients supplied the node samples. The chain links TRBV7-2 to TRBJ1-2, with 9 positions matching TRBD1. The sequence derives from a female donor with breast cancer. Some clones in this sample may be carry-over from other donors' samples. The sample consisted of axillary lymph node tissue. The chain's CDR3 is CASSFYRGLYGYTF. CDR3 in DNA: TGTGCCAGCAGCTTCTACAGGGGGCTTTATGGCTACACCTTC.